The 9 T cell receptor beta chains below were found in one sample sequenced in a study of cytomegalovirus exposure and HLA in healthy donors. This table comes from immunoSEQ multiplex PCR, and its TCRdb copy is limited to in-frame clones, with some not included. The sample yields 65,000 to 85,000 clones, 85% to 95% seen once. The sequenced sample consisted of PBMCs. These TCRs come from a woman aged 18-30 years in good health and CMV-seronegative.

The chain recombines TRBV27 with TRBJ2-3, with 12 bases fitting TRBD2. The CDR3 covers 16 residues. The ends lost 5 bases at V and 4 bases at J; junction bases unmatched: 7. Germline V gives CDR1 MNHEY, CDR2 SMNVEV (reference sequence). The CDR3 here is CASSIRLAGAADTQYF. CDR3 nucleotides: TGTGCCAGCAGTATTCGACTAGCGGGAGCTGCAGATACGCAGTATTTT.

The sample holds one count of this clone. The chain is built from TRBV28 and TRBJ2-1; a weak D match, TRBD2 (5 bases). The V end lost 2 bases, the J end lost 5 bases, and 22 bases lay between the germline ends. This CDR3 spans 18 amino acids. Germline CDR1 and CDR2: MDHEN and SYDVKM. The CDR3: CASSLGFSREKFNNEQFF. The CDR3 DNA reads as TGTGCCAGCAGTTTAGGTTTTTCACGGGAAAAGTTCAACAATGAGCAGTTCTTC.

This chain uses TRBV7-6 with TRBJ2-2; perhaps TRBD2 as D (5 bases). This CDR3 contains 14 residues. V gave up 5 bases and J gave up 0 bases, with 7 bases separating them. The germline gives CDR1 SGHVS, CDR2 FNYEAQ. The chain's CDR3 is CASSPGSNTGELFF. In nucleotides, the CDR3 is TGTGCCAGCAGCCCGGGATCGAACACCGGGGAGCTGTTTTTT.

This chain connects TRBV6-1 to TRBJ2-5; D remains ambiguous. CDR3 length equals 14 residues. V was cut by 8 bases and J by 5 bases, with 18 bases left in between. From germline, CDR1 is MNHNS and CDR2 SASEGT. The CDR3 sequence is CASFLTVLSETQYF. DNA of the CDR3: TGTGCCAGCTTTTTAACGGTACTAAGCGAGACCCAGTACTTC.

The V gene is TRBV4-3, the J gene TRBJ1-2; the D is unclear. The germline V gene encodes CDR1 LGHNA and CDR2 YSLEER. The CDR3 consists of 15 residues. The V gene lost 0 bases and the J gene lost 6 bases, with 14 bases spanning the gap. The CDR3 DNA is TGCGCCAGCAGCCAAGATCCGGGTTCTCGCGATGGCTACACCTTC. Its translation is CASSQDPGSRDGYTF.

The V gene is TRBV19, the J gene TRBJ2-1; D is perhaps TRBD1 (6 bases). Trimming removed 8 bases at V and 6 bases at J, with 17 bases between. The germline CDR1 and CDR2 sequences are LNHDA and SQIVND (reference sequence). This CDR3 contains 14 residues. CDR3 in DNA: TGTGCCAGTTCGAGTGGCAGGGGTCGCAATGAGCAGTTCTTC. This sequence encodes CASSSGRGRNEQFF.

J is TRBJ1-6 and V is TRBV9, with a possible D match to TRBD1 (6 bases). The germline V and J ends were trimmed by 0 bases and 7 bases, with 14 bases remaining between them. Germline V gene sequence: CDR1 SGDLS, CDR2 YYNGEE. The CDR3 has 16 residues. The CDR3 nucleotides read TGTGCCAGCAGCGTAGGAGGGGGGGACCTGAATTCACCCCTCCACTTT. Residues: CASSVGGGDLNSPLHF.

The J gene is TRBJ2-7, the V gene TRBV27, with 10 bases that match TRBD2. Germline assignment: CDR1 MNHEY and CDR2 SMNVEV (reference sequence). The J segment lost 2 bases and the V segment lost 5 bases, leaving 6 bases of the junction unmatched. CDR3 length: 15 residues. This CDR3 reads CASSRLAGRPYEQYF. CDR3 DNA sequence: TGTGCCAGCAGTCGACTAGCGGGCAGACCCTACGAGCAGTACTTC.

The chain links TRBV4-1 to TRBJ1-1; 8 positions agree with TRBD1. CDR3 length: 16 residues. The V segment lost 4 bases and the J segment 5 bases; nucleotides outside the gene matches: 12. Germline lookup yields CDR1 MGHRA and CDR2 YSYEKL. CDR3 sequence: CASSPGNTGGRTEAFF. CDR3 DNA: TGCGCCAGCAGCCCAGGTAATACAGGGGGTCGGACTGAAGCTTTCTTT.